Listed here are 4 T cell receptor beta chains from one sample, sequenced in a study of CXCR4 blockade with PD-1 therapy in pancreatic cancer. Measured with immunoSEQ multiplex PCR; TCRdb has only the in-frame clones, and not every one. In the table there are about 4,800 clones, 57% of which are singletons. The sample taken for sequencing was tumor tissue. The receptor source for this set is a human donor with pancreatic ductal adenocarcinoma.

The chain has TRBV6-8 and TRBJ2-4, with D perhaps assigned TRBD1 or TRBD2 (6 bases each). V was pared by 5 bases and J by 7 bases, with 15 bases between. The CDR3 has 14 amino acids. Germline V lookup: CDR1 MNHGY, CDR2 SAAAGT. The CDR3 spells CASSDGGPGNIQYF. In DNA form, the CDR3 reads TGTGCCAGCAGTGACGGGGGCCCTGGGAACATTCAGTACTTC.

The CDR3 bases are TGCAGCGTTGAAAGGTCGGGGCGGGAGGGCCTCGGGGAGCAGTACTTC. Translation: CSVERSGREGLGEQYF. V usage is TRBV29-1 and J usage is TRBJ2-7, with TRBD2 matching 9 bases. The CDR3 runs to 16 residues. The junction had 15 bases not matched to a gene; V was cut back by 2 bases and J by 7 bases. The germline V gene has CDR1 SQVTM and CDR2 ANQGSEA.

This clone was seen a few times. The chain links TRBV6-8 to TRBJ2-7; 8 nucleotides align to TRBD2. Germline trimming cut 6 bases from V and 4 bases from J; bases unmatched to any gene: 11. Germline-derived CDR1 and CDR2 are MNHGY and SAAAGT. This CDR3 is 15 amino acids long. CDR3 in amino acids: CASRVYEAGEYEQYF. The CDR3 nucleotides are TGTGCCAGCAGAGTCTATGAAGCGGGAGAGTACGAGCAGTACTTC.

This chain connects TRBV14 to TRBJ1-1, with D unclear. Germline V gene data show CDR1 as SGHDN and CDR2 as FVKESK. This CDR3 region has 13 residues. V shed 3 bases and J shed 6 bases, with 11 bases lying between them. CDR3: CASSHLSRAEAFF. For the CDR3, the DNA is TGTGCCAGCAGCCATCTTTCAAGGGCTGAAGCTTTCTTT.